Each of the 15 T cell receptor beta chains below was sequenced from the same sample in a study of blood T cell repertoires in COVID-19. TCRdb keeps only in-frame clones here, not all; method: immunoSEQ multiplex PCR. Here the sample spans some 150,000 clones, around 80% being singletons. The sequenced material came from peripheral blood. All receptors derive from a woman aged 50 to 65 with acute or convalescent COVID-19.

The chain carries TRBV20-1 and TRBJ2-7; D unclear. The germline V gene has CDR1 DFQATT and CDR2 SNEGSKA (reference sequence). This CDR3 has 10 residues. Deletions cut 6 bases from V and 2 bases from J, with 5 bases between. CDR3 sequence: CSARAYEQYF. DNA of the CDR3: TGCAGTGCCCGAGCCTACGAGCAGTACTTC.

The chain combines TRBV6-5 with TRBJ2-5, with 10 bases aligning to TRBD2. The V gene end was trimmed by 6 bases and the J gene end by 3 bases; junction bases not matched to a gene: 4. CDR1 is MNHEY, CDR2 SVGAGI, per germline. This CDR3 has 14 amino acids. The CDR3 sequence is CASRPSGGEETQYF. In nucleotides, the CDR3 is TGTGCCAGCAGACCTAGCGGGGGCGAAGAGACCCAGTACTTC.

The J gene is TRBJ2-1, the V gene TRBV6-1; D perhaps matches TRBD1 (5 bases). The CDR3 contains 17 residues. CDR1 and CDR2 from the germline V gene are MNHNS and SASEGT. V was clipped by 1 base and J by 2 bases, with 15 bases between them. The CDR3: CASSEGVGGAAYNEQFF. As DNA, the CDR3 is TGTGCCAGCAGTGAAGGAGTGGGTGGGGCGGCCTACAATGAGCAGTTCTTC.

The V call is TRBV10-3, the J call TRBJ2-1; 14 nucleotides agree with TRBD2. In germline, CDR1 is ENHRY, CDR2 SYGVKD. The CDR3 is 20 residues long. V was pared by 5 bases and J by 8 bases, with 20 bases of the junction left unmatched. The chain's CDR3 is CAISPKGLAGEKRALDEQFF. As DNA, the CDR3 is TGTGCCATCAGTCCGAAGGGACTAGCGGGAGAAAAACGGGCCCTCGATGAGCAGTTCTTC.

This chain links TRBV27 with TRBJ2-1, with TRBD2 matching 14 bases. Germline CDR1 reads MNHEY; CDR2 reads SMNVEV (reference sequence). The V segment lost 6 bases and the J segment 7 bases; nucleotides outside the gene matches: 11. This CDR3 comprises 17 residues. The DNA for the CDR3 is TGTGCCAGCAGACCCATTGGACTAGCGGGGGGCCCAAATGAGCAGTTCTTC. It yields the protein CASRPIGLAGGPNEQFF.

The CDR3 protein is CASRSGDGREQYF. The CDR3 region has the DNA TGTGCCAGCAGATCAGGGGACGGGAGGGAGCAGTACTTC. The chain uses TRBV12-3 or TRBV12-4 and TRBJ2-7, with D perhaps TRBD2 (7 bases). The CDR3 runs to 13 residues. Deletions cut 6 bases from V and 7 bases from J, with 16 bases between.

This chain links TRBV6-5 with TRBJ2-7; D remains unclear. The V gene's germline CDR1 is MNHEY and CDR2 SVGAGI. The ends were cut back, 6 bases at V and 2 bases at J, with 14 bases in the middle. The CDR3 is made up of 14 amino acids. The CDR3 DNA follows: TGTGCCAGCAGAGATACAGTCAGAACCTACGAGCAGTACTTC. This gives the protein CASRDTVRTYEQYF.

CDR3 nucleotide sequence: TGTGCCAGCAGCTTTGACGGGAATCAGCCCCAGCATTTT. Its protein is CASSFDGNQPQHF. V and J are TRBV7-2 and TRBJ1-5, with no clear D. The germline gives CDR1 SGHTA, CDR2 FQGNSA. V was trimmed by 3 bases and J by 4 bases, leaving 7 bases between them. The CDR3 extends over 13 amino acids.

The J gene is TRBJ2-3, the V gene TRBV15; no definite D call. V was shortened by 0 bases and J by 0 bases, with 7 bases between the two germline ends. Germline lookup yields CDR1 LNHNV and CDR2 YYDKDF (reference sequence). The CDR3 length is 15 residues. This chain's CDR3 is CATSRESTSTDTQYF. CDR3 sequence (DNA): TGTGCCACCAGCAGAGAAAGTACTAGCACAGATACGCAGTATTTT. Variable domain in full (rest from reference TRBV15 and TRBJ2-3): DAMVIQNPRYQVTQFGKPVTLSCSQTLNHNVMYWYQQKSSQAPKLLFHYYDKDFNNEADTPDNFQSRRPNTSFCFLDIRSPGLGDTAMYLCATSRESTSTDTQYFGPGTRLTVL.

V gene TRBV7-2 combines with J gene TRBJ2-3; TRBD2 agrees at 7 bases. After removal of 10 bases from V and 5 bases from J, the junction contained 15 bases not matched to a gene. The CDR3 is 15 amino acids. The germline V gene has CDR1 SGHTA and CDR2 FQGNSA. This CDR3 reads CATGPGGSNRDTQYF. CDR3 coding DNA: TGTGCCACCGGACCCGGGGGGTCAAACAGAGATACGCAGTATTTT.

In its sample, this clone was seen a few times. For the CDR3, the DNA is TGTGCCAGCGATCGCGGGGGGGTGAGCAATGAGCAGTTCTTC. Amino acids: CASDRGGVSNEQFF. V is TRBV2 and J is TRBJ2-1; 9 bases are shared with TRBD2. The germline V gene has CDR1 SNHLY and CDR2 FYNNEI. The CDR3 consists of 14 residues. Unmatched junction bases numbered 8, after V lost 8 bases and J lost 6 bases.

V gene TRBV4-2 combines with J gene TRBJ2-7; 9 nucleotides agree with TRBD2. The V segment lost 1 base and the J segment 6 bases; nucleotides outside the gene matches: 16. The CDR3 has 18 amino acids. Germline CDR1 and CDR2: LGHNA and YNFKEQ. The DNA of the CDR3 is TGTGCCAGCAGCCAAGCCCCCGTGGGTAGCGGGAGTGTTTCCGAGCAGTACTTC. Translation: CASSQAPVGSGSVSEQYF.

Note on this clone: The same CDR3 can be traced to other DNA sequences in this sample. CDR3 protein: CASSIARGQETQYF. The CDR3 DNA is TGTGCCAGTAGTATAGCCAGGGGCCAAGAGACCCAGTACTTC. The chain joins TRBV19 to TRBJ2-5; weak D call: TRBD1 (6 bases). The length of the CDR3 is 14 residues. Germline V gene sequence: CDR1 LNHDA, CDR2 SQIVND (reference sequence). Trimming pared 1 base from V and 1 base from J, leaving 7 bases between. Complete variable domain (other parts from reference TRBV19 and TRBJ2-5): DGGITQSPKYLFRKEGQNVTLSCEQNLNHDAMYWYRQDPGQGLRLIYYSQIVNDFQKGDIAEGYSVSREKKESFPLTVTSAQKNPTAFYLCASSIARGQETQYFGPGTRLLVL.

The chain carries TRBV28 and TRBJ1-5; D is possibly TRBD1 (6 bases). CDR1 MDHEN and CDR2 SYDVKM come from the germline V gene. V gave up 8 bases and J gave up 3 bases, with 20 bases separating them. This CDR3 contains 16 residues. In DNA, the CDR3 is TGTGCCAGCGGATCCTACCGGGACAACTTCAATCAGCCCCAGCATTTT. Translated, it gives CASGSYRDNFNQPQHF.

The V call is TRBV27, the J call TRBJ1-2; 8 bases are shared with TRBD1. The CDR3 spans 17 residues. Germline V lookup: CDR1 MNHEY, CDR2 SMNVEV (reference sequence). Trimming cost V 2 bases and J 4 bases; bases outside gene matches: 12. DNA for the CDR3: TGTGCCAGCAGTTTAAATGCCCAGGGGGCAAGCCTCTATGGCTACACCTTC. It is translated as CASSLNAQGASLYGYTF.